The rows below give T cell receptor beta chains drawn from one sample of a study of T cells after posttransplantation cyclophosphamide. TCRdb's copy holds only in-frame clones and misses some; the assay was immunoSEQ multiplex PCR. The specimen gives 30,000 to 45,000 clones without singletons; the ten biggest hold roughly 1.1%. The specimen was PBMCs. The receptors were sampled from a girl between 5 and 17 years old in good health, CMV-negative, and a related stem cell transplant donor. Each CDR3 is given with its conserved first and last residue. The D gene is left open where the match is weak. Expanded clones get a size class; other rows say once, few or many, or leave the size out.

>TRBV19|TRBD2|TRBJ2-1|many
TGTGCCAGTAGTATAGTCCGGGGGGGCCTAGGAAATGAGCAGTTCTTC
CASSIVRGGLGNEQFF
>TRBV5-4|.|TRBJ1-6|many
TGTGCCAGCAGCCAAAGACCGGGACACCTAAATTCACCCCTCCACTTT
CASSQRPGHLNSPLHF
>TRBV7-9|.|TRBJ1-1|many
TGTGCCAGCAGCTTTCAGGGGTCCACTGAAGCTTTCTTT
CASSFQGSTEAFF
>TRBV6-5|.|TRBJ1-1|few
TGTGCCAGCAGTGCGACAGGCGGCACTGAAGCTTTCTTT
CASSATGGTEAFF
>TRBV5-1|.|TRBJ2-1|many
TGCGCCAGCAGCCGCGGAACGGGGTCCTACAATGAGCAGTTCTTC
CASSRGTGSYNEQFF
>TRBV9|TRBD2|TRBJ2-1|many
TGTGCCAGCAGCACCCAAGCGGGAGTGGTGCAGTTCTTC
CASSTQAGVVQFF
>TRBV5-4|TRBD2|TRBJ2-1|many
TGTGCCAGCAGCTCGCCCACTAGCGGGGCCTACAATGAGCAGTTCTTC
CASSSPTSGAYNEQFF
>TRBV5-8|TRBD1|TRBJ1-4|many
TGTGCCAGCAGCTTGTCCCGGACAGGCGCGGCAACTAATGAAAAACTGTTTTTT
CASSLSRTGAATNEKLFF
>TRBV6-4|.|TRBJ2-1|few
TGTGCCAGCAGTGACTCTAGCGGCTCCTACAATGAGCAGTTCTTC
CASSDSSGSYNEQFF
>TRBV7-6|TRBD2|TRBJ2-5|many
TGTGCCAGCAGCTTAGGACTAGCGGGGGACCAAGAGACCCAGTACTTC
CASSLGLAGDQETQYF
>TRBV6-6|TRBD2|TRBJ2-2|many
TGTGCCAGCAACCGACTAGCGGGAAACACCGGGGAGCTGTTTTTT
CASNRLAGNTGELFF
>TRBV18|TRBD1|TRBJ1-2|.
TGTGCCAGCTCACGTAGCCGATCCGGGACAGGGGACGATGGCTACACCTTC
CASSRSRSGTGDDGYTF
>TRBV28|TRBD2|TRBJ2-3|.
TGTGCCAGCAGTGGCAAATTCGGACTAGCTAAGGCAGATACGCAGTATTTT
CASSGKFGLAKADTQYF
>TRBV25-1|TRBD1|TRBJ1-2|few
TGTGCCAGCAGCTTGGGACAGTACGGTGGCTACACCTTC
CASSLGQYGGYTF
>TRBV5-1|.|TRBJ2-6|many
TGCGCCAGCAGCTTGTTTACAGGGCTCAGCTCTGGGGCCAACGTCCTGACTTTC
CASSLFTGLSSGANVLTF
>TRBV19|.|TRBJ2-7|many
TGTGCCGGGTCCGCAGGACACGGCTACGAGCAGTACTTC
CAGSAGHGYEQYF
>TRBV27|TRBD2|TRBJ2-3|.
TGTGCCAGCAGAATGACTAGCAGCACAGATACGCAGTATTTT
CASRMTSSTDTQYF
>TRBV2|.|TRBJ2-7|many
TGTGCCAGCATCGAGGGCAGGAGAGAATCCTACGAGCAGTACTTC
CASIEGRRESYEQYF
>TRBV7-8|.|TRBJ1-4|many
TGTGCCAGCAGCTTCGCAGGGGCGGGCGAAAAACTGTTTTTT
CASSFAGAGEKLFF
>TRBV7-9|.|TRBJ1-1|.
TGTGCCAGCAGCTCCGCCTCCAGGGAGGGAGGCACTGAAGCTTTCTTT
CASSSASREGGTEAFF
>TRBV7-9|TRBD1|TRBJ2-7|.
TGTGCCAGCAGCTTAGTCCAGGGGGCCTACGAGCAGTACTTC
CASSLVQGAYEQYF
>TRBV5-6|.|TRBJ2-3|few
TGTGCCAGCAGTTCTACAGGGCATAGCACAGATACGCAGTATTTT
CASSSTGHSTDTQYF
>TRBV6-5|.|TRBJ2-7|few
TGTGCCAGCAGTTATAACCTCCACGAGCAGTACTTC
CASSYNLHEQYF
>TRBV28|TRBD1|TRBJ2-7|few
TGTGCCAGCACCCCGACAGGGGGCTACGAGCAGTACTTC
CASTPTGGYEQYF
>TRBV6-5|.|TRBJ2-2|few
TGTGCCAGCAGTTCCTCGGTAGCGCTAAACACCGGGGAGCTGTTTTTT
CASSSSVALNTGELFF
>TRBV5-5|TRBD1|TRBJ1-6|.
TGTGCCAGCAGCTCCTCACACGCGGGACAGGGTAATTCACCCCTCCACTTT
CASSSSHAGQGNSPLHF
>TRBV28|.|TRBJ2-7|many
TGTGCCAGCAGTTTAAATGGGGAGTGGGTTTTCTACGAGCAGTACTTC
CASSLNGEWVFYEQYF
>TRBV29-1|.|TRBJ1-4|many
TGCAGCACCCGACACTCAACTAATGAAAAACTGTTTTTT
CSTRHSTNEKLFF
>TRBV5-6|TRBD2|TRBJ2-1|many
TGTGCCAGCAGCTTGGCTAGCGGGACCTACAATGAGCAGTTCTTC
CASSLASGTYNEQFF
>TRBV11-2|.|TRBJ2-7|many
TGTGCCAGCAGCCCAACAGGGCTCGAGCAGTACTTC
CASSPTGLEQYF
>TRBV28|TRBD1|TRBJ1-3|many
TGTGCCAGCAGCCGTGGGACAGCGAACCGAAACACCATATATTTT
CASSRGTANRNTIYF
>TRBV6-1|TRBD1|TRBJ2-3|medium-sized
TGTGCCAGCAGTGAAGCGGAGACAGGGGGCACAGATACGCAGTATTTT
CASSEAETGGTDTQYF
>TRBV2|.|TRBJ2-1|few
TGTGCCAGCAGTGTATGGACTTACAATGAGCAGTTCTTC
CASSVWTYNEQFF
>TRBV10-3|TRBD1|TRBJ2-3|few
TGTGCCATCAGTGACTCGACAGGGAGCACAGATACGCAGTATTTT
CAISDSTGSTDTQYF
>TRBV9|TRBD1|TRBJ1-5|.
TGTGCCAGCAGCGTAGCCGGGACAGATCAGCCCCAGCATTTT
CASSVAGTDQPQHF
>TRBV29-1|.|TRBJ1-1|few
TGCAGCGTTGAAATGACAAGGGGTAGCACTGAAGCTTTCTTT
CSVEMTRGSTEAFF
>TRBV5-6|TRBD2|TRBJ2-3|many
TGTGCCAGCAGCTTTGGCGGGGGGGCAGATACGCAGTATTTT
CASSFGGGADTQYF
>TRBV5-4|.|TRBJ2-3|many
TGTGCCAGCAGCTTGGGAACGGGCAGGGGTGGTTTTTTGGATACGCAGTATTTT
CASSLGTGRGGFLDTQYF
>TRBV11-2|.|TRBJ1-2|many
TGTGCCAGCAGCCGCAGGGCGCGTAACTATGGCTACACCTTC
CASSRRARNYGYTF
>TRBV5-1|.|TRBJ2-7|few
TGCGCCAGCAGCTTGGACCCGGAGGCCGAGCAGTACTTC
CASSLDPEAEQYF
>TRBV5-4|TRBD2|TRBJ2-5|.
TGTGCCAGCAACCCAGCGGGAGGAAAAGAGACCCAGTACTTC
CASNPAGGKETQYF
>TRBV4-1|.|TRBJ1-1|many
TGCGCCAGCAGCCAAGGACAGACCACTGAAGCTTTCTTT
CASSQGQTTEAFF
>TRBV10-3|.|TRBJ1-2|many
TGTGCCATCAGTGAGTCCGACAGGACCTCTGGCTACACCTTC
CAISESDRTSGYTF
>TRBV7-2|.|TRBJ1-3|few
TGTGCCAGCAGCTTAGGGCAGGGGACTGGAAACACCATATATTTT
CASSLGQGTGNTIYF